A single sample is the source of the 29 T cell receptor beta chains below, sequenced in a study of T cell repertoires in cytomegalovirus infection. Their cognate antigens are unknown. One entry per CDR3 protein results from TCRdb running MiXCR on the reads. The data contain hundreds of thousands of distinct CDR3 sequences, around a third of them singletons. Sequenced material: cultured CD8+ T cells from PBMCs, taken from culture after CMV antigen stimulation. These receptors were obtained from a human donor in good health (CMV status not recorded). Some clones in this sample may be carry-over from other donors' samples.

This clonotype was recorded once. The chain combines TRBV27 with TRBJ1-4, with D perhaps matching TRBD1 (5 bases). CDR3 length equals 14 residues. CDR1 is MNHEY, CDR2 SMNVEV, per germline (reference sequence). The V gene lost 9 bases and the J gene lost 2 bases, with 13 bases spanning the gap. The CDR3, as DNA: TGTGCCAGTTTAGGGGAGGGTACTAATGAAAAACTGTTTTTT. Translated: CASLGEGTNEKLFF.

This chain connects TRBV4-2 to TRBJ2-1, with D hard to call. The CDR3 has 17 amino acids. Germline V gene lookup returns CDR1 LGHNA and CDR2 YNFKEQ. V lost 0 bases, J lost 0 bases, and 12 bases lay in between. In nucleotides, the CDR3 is TGTGCCAGCAGCCAAGAATTCTGGACGGGCTCCTACAATGAGCAGTTCTTC. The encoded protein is CASSQEFWTGSYNEQFF.

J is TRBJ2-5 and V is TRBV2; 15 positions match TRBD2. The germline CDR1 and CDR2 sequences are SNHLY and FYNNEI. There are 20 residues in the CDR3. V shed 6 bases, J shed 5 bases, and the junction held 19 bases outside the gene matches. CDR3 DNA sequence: TGTGCCAGCAGGAGACAGGGGATCGGGACTAGCGGGGGGCACGGGGAGACCCAGTACTTC. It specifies CASRRQGIGTSGGHGETQYF.

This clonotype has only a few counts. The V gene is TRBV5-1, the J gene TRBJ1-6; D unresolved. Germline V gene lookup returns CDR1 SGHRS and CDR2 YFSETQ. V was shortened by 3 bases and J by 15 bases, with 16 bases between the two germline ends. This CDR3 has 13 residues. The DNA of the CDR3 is TGCGCCAGCAGCTCTAACGGGAGGTCTGACCTCCACTTT. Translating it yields CASSSNGRSDLHF.

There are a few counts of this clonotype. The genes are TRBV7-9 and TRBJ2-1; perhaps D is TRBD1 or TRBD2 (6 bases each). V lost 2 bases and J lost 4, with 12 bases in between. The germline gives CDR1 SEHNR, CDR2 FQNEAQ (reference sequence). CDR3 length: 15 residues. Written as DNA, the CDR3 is TGTGCCAGCAGCTTATCAGAGGGGGGATACAATGAGCAGTTCTTC. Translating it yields CASSLSEGGYNEQFF.

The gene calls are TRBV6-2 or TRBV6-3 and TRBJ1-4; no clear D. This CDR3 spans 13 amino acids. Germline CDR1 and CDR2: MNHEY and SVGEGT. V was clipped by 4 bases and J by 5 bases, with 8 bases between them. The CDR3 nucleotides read TGTGCCAGCAGTTTCGCGAGGAATGAAAAACTGTTTTTT. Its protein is CASSFARNEKLFF.

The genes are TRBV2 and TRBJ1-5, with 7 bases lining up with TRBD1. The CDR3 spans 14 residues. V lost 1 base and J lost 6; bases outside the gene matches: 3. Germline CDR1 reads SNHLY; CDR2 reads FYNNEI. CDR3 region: CASSEGRGTQPQHF. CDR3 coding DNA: TGTGCCAGCAGTGAAGGCAGGGGGACTCAGCCCCAGCATTTT.

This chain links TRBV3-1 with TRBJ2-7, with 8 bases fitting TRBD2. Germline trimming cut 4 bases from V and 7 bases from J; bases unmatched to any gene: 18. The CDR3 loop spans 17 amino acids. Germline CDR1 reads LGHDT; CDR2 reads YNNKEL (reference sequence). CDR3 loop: CASSPSNGRAGLREQYV. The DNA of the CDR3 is TGTGCCAGCAGCCCCTCAAACGGGAGGGCAGGCCTTCGGGAGCAGTACGTC.

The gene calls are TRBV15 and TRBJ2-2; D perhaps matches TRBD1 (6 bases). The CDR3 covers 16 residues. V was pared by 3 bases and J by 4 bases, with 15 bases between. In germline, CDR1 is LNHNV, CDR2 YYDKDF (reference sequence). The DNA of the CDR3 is TGTGCCACCAGCAGGCTGGAACAGGGCACCACCGGGGAGCTGTTTTTT. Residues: CATSRLEQGTTGELFF.

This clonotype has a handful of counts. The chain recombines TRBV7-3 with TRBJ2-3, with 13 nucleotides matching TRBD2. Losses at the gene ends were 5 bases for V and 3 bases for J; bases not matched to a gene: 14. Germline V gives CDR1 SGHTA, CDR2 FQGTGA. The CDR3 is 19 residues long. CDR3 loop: CASSPPGTSGGALTDTQYF. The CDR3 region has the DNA TGTGCCAGCAGCCCACCGGGCACTAGCGGGGGGGCCTTAACAGATACGCAGTATTTT. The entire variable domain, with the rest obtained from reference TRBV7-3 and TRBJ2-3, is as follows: GAGVSQTPSNKVTEKGKYVELRCDPISGHTALYWYRQSLGQGPEFLIYFQGTGAADDSGLPNDRFFAVRPEGSVSTLKIQRTERGDSAVYLCASSPPGTSGGALTDTQYFGPGTRLTVL.

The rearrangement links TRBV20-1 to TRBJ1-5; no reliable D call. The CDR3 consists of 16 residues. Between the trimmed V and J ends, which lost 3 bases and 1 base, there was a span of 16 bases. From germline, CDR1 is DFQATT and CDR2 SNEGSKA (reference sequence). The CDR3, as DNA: TGCAGTGCTAGGGTATTGGATCACGGGAGCAATCAGCCCCAGCATTTT. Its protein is CSARVLDHGSNQPQHF.

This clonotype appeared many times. For the CDR3, the DNA is TGTGCCAGCAGCTTAGAGGCTAGCGGGGGGGAGACCCAGTACTTC. It is translated as CASSLEASGGETQYF. The gene calls are TRBV7-2 and TRBJ2-5; 11 bases fit TRBD2. CDR3 length: 15 amino acids. Germline V gene data show CDR1 as SGHTA and CDR2 as FQGNSA. V shed 1 base and J 5 bases; nucleotides not matched to a gene: 3.

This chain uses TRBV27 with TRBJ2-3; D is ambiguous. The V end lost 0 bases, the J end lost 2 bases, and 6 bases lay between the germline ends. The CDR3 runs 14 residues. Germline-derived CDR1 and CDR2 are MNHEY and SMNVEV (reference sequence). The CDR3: CASSLSTDTDTQYF. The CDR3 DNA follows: TGTGCCAGCAGTTTATCAACCGACACAGATACGCAGTATTTT.

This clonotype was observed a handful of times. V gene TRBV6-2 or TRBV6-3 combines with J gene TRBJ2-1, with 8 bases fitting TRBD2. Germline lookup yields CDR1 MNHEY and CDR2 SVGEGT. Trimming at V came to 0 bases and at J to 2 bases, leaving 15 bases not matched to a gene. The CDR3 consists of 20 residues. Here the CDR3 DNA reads TGTGCCAGCAGTTACTCCACAGTGCTCCCGGCGGGGGGTCCCTACAATGAGCAGTTCTTC. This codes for CASSYSTVLPAGGPYNEQFF.

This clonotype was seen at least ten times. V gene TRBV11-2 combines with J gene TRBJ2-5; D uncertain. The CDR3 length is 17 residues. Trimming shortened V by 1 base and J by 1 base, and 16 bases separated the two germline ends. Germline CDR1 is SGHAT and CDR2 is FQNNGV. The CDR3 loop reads CASSLGLRGPPQETQYF. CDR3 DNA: TGTGCCAGCAGCTTAGGGTTGAGAGGCCCCCCCCAAGAGACCCAGTACTTC.

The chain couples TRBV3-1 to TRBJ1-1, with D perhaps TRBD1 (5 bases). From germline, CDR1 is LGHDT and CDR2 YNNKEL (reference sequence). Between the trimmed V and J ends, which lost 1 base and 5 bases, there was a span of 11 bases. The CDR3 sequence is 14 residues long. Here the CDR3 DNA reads TGTGCCAGCAGCCAAGTGGGGGGAAGAACTGAAGCTTTCTTT. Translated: CASSQVGGRTEAFF.

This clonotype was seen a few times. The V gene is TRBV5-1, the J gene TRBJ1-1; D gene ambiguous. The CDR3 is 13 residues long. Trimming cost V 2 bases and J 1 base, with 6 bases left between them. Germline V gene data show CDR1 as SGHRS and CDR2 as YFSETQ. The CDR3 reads CASSFAANTEAFF. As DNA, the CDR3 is TGCGCCAGCAGCTTCGCGGCGAACACTGAAGCTTTCTTT.

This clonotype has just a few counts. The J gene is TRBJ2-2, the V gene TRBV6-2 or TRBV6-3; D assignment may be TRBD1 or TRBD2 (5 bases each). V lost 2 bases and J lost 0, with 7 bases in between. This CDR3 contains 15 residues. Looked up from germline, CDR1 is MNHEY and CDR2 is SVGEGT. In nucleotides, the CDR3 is TGTGCCAGCAGTTACATGGGGGCGAACACCGGGGAGCTGTTTTTT. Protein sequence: CASSYMGANTGELFF.

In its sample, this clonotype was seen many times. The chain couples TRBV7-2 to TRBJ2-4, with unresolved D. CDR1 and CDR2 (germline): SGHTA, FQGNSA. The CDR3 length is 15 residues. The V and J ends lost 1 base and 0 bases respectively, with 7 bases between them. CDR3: CASSLGRVAKNIQYF. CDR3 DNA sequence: TGTGCCAGCAGCTTAGGGCGCGTAGCCAAAAACATTCAGTACTTC.

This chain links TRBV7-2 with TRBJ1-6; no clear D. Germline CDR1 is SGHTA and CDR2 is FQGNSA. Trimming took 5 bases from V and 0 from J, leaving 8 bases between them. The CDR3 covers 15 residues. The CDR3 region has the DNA TGTGCCAGCAGCCCGGGGAGCTCCTATAATTCACCCCTCCACTTT. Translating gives CASSPGSSYNSPLHF. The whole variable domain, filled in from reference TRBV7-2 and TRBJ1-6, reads GAGVSQSPSNKVTEKGKDVELRCDPISGHTALYWYRQSLGQGLEFLIYFQGNSAPDKSGLPSDRFSAERTGGSVSTLTIQRTQQEDSAVYLCASSPGSSYNSPLHFGNGTRLTVT.

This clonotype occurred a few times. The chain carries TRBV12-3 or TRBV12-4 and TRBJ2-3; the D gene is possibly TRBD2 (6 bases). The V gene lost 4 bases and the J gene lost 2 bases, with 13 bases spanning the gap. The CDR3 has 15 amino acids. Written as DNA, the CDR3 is TGTGCCAGCAGTTCCCCTGCGGGGAACACAGATACGCAGTATTTT. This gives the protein CASSSPAGNTDTQYF.

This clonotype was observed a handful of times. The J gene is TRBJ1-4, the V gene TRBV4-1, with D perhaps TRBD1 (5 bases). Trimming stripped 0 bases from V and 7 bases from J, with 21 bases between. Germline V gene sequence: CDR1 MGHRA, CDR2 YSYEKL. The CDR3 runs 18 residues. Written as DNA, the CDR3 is TGCGCCAGCAGCCAAGATGCCCAAGGATCAAGAGGGGCTGAAAAACTGTTTTTT. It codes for CASSQDAQGSRGAEKLFF.

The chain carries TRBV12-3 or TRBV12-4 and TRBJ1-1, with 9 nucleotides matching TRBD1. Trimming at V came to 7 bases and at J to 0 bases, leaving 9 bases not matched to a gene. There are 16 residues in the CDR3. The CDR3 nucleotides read TGTGCCAGCAAGGACAGGGGCCCCAACATGAACACTGAAGCTTTCTTT. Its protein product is CASKDRGPNMNTEAFF.

This CDR3 reads CASSQAGGTYGYTF. The CDR3 nucleotides read TGTGCCAGCAGCCAGGCTGGGGGTACCTATGGCTACACCTTC. This chain connects TRBV13 to TRBJ1-2; D perhaps matches TRBD1 (5 bases). Germline values: CDR1 PRHDT, CDR2 FYEKMQ (reference sequence). This CDR3 comprises 14 residues. Between the trimmed V and J ends, which lost 5 bases and 4 bases, there was a span of 14 bases.

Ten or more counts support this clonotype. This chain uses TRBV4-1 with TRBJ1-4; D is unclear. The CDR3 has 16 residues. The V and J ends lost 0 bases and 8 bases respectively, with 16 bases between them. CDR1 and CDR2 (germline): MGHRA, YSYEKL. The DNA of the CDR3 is TGCGCCAGCAGCCAAGATTTTGCAGTAGGATACGAAAAACTGTTTTTT. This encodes CASSQDFAVGYEKLFF.

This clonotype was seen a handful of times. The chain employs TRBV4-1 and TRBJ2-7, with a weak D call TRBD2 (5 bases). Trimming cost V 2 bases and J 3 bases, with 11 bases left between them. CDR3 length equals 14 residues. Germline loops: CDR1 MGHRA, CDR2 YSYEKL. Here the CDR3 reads CASSQTEDGYEQYF. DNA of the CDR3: TGCGCCAGCAGCCAAACGGAGGATGGCTACGAGCAGTACTTC.

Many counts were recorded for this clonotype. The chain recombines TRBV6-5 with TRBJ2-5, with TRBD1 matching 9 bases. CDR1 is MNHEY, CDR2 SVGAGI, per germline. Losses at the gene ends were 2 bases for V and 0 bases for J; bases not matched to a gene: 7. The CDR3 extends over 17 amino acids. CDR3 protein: CASSYQGTGTYQETQYF. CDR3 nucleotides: TGTGCCAGCAGTTACCAAGGGACAGGGACGTACCAAGAGACCCAGTACTTC.

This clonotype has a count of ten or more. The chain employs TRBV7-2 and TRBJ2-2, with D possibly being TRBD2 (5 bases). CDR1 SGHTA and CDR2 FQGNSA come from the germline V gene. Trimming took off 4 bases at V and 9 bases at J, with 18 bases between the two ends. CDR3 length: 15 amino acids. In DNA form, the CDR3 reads TGTGCCAGCAGCTATTTAAGAGGGATGGGTCGGGAGCTGTTTTTT. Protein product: CASSYLRGMGRELFF.

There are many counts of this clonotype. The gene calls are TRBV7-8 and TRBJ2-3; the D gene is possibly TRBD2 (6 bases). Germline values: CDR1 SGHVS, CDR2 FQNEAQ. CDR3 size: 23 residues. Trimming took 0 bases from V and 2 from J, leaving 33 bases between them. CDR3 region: CASSLAFRERSDGLWRHTDTQYF. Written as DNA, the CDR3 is TGTGCCAGCAGCTTAGCGTTTCGGGAGCGTAGCGATGGTCTTTGGCGGCACACAGATACGCAGTATTTT. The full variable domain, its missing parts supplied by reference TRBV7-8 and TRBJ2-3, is GAGVSQSPRYKVAKRGQDVALRCDPISGHVSLFWYQQALGQGPEFLTYFQNEAQLDKSGLPSDRFFAERPEGSVSTLKIQRTQQEDSAVYLCASSLAFRERSDGLWRHTDTQYFGPGTRLTVL.